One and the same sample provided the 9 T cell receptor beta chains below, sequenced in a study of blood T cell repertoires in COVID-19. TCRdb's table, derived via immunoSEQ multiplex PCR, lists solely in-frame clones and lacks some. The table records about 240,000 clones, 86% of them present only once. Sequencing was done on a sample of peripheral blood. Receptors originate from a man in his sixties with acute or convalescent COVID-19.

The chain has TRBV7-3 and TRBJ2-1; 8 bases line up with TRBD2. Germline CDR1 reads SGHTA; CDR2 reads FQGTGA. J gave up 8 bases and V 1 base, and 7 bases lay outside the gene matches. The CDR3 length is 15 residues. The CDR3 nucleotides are TGTGCCAGCAGCTTAAGTAGCGGGGAAGTACATGAGCAGTTCTTC. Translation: CASSLSSGEVHEQFF. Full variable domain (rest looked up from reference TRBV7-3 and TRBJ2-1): GAGVSQTPSNKVTEKGKYVELRCDPISGHTALYWYRQSLGQGPEFLIYFQGTGAADDSGLPNDRFFAVRPEGSVSTLKIQRTERGDSAVYLCASSLSSGEVHEQFFGPGTRLTVL.

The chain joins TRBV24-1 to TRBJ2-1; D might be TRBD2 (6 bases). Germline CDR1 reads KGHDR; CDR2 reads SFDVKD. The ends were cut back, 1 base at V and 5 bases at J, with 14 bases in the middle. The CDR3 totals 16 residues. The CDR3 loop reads CATSDLGAGSHNEQFF. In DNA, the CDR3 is TGTGCCACCAGTGATTTAGGGGCGGGGTCACACAATGAGCAGTTCTTC.

CDR3: CASSYTGNYGYTF. In DNA, the CDR3 is TGTGCCAGCAGCTATACAGGGAACTATGGCTACACCTTC. The genes are TRBV7-2 and TRBJ1-2, with a weak D call TRBD1 (6 bases). Germline V CDR1 and CDR2: SGHTA, FQGNSA. This CDR3 comprises 13 residues. The V gene lost 4 bases and the J gene lost 2 bases, with 8 bases spanning the gap.

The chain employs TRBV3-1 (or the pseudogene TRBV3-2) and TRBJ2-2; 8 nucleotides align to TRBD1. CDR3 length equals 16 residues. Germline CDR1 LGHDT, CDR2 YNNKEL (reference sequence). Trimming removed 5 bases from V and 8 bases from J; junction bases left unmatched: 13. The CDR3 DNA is TGTGCCAGCAGCGCCCCTCCCGGGACAGGTTGGGGGGAGCTGTTTTTT. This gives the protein CASSAPPGTGWGELFF.

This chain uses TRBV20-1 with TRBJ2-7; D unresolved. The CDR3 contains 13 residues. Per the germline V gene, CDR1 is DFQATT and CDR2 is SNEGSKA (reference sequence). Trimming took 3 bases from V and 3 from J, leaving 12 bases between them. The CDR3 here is CSASALTFYEQYF. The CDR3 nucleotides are TGCAGTGCTAGTGCCCTGACTTTCTACGAGCAGTACTTC.

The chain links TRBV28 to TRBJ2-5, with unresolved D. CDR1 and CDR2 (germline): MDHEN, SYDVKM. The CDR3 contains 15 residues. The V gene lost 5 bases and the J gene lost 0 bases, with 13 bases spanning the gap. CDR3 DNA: TGTGCCAGCAGTAGCCCTCAGGATCACCAAGAGACCCAGTACTTC. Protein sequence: CASSSPQDHQETQYF.

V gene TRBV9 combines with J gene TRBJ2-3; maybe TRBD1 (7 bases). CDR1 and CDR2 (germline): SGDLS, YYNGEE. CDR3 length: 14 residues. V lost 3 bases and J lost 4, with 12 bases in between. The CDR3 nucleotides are TGTGCCAGCAGCGCGGGACAGCGGGCAGATACGCAGTATTTT. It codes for CASSAGQRADTQYF.

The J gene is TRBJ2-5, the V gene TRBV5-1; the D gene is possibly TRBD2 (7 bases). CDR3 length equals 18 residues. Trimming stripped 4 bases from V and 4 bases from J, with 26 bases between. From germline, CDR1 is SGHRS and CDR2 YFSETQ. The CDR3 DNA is TGCGCCAGCAGCCCGGGGGGCCCAGCTAGCCTTATCGGAGAGACCCAGTACTTC. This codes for CASSPGGPASLIGETQYF.

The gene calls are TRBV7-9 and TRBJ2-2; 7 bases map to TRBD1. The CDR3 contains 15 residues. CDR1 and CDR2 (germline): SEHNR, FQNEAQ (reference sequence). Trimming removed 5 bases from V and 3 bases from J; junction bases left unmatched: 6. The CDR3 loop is CASSGGTDYTGELFF. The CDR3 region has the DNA TGTGCCAGCAGCGGTGGGACAGACTACACCGGGGAGCTGTTTTTT.